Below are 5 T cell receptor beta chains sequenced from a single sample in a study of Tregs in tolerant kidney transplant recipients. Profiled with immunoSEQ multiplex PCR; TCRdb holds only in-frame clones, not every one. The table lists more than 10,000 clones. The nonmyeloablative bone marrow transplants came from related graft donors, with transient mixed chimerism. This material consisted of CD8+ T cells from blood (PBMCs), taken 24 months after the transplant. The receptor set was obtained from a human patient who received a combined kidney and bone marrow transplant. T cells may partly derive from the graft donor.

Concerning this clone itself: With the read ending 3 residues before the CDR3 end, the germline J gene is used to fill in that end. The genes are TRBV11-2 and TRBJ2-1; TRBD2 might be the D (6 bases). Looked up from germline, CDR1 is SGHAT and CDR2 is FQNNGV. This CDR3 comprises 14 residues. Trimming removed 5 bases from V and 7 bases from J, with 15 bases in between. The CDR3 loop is CASSPGRGRNEQFF. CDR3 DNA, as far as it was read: TGTGCCAGCAGCCCCGGACGGGGGAGGAATGAG.

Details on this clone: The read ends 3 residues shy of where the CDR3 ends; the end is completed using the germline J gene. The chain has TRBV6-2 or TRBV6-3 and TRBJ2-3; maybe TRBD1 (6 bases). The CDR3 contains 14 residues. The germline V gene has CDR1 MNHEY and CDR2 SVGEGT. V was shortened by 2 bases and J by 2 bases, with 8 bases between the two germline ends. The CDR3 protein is CASSYTGTTDTQYF. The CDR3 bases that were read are TGTGCCAGCAGTTACACAGGGACCACAGATACG.

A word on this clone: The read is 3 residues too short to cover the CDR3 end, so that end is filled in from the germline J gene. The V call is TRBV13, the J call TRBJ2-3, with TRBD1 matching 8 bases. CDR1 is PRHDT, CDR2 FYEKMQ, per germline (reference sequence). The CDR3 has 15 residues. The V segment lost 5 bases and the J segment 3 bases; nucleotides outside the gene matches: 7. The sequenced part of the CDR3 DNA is TGTGCCAGCAGCCACAGGGGGATGATTACAGATACG. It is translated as CASSHRGMITDT. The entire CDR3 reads CASSHRGMITDTQYF.

The covered CDR3 bases are TGTGCCAGTAGTATTACAGGGGGCTCCTACGAG. Translating gives CASSITGGSYE. From start to end, the CDR3 is CASSITGGSYEQYF. The chain combines TRBV19 with TRBJ2-7; TRBD1 aligns across 8 bases. The read comes to an end 3 residues before the CDR3 does, leaving the germline J gene to fill in the end. The CDR3 consists of 14 residues. CDR1 is LNHDA and CDR2 is SQIVND in the germline V gene (reference sequence). V trimming: 3 bases; J trimming: 0 bases; junction bases outside the gene matches: 1.

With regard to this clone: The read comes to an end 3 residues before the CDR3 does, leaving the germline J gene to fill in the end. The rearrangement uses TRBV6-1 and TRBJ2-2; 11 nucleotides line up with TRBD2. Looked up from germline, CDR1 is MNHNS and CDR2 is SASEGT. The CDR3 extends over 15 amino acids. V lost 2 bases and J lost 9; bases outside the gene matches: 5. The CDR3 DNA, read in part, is TGTGCCAGCAGTGAAAGTAGGACTAGCGGGCGGGAG. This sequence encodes CASSESRTSGRE. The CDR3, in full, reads CASSESRTSGRELFF.